This T cell receptor beta chain was found in a study of CD8 T cells in Susac syndrome. General study findings and limits: None of the CD4+ T cell repertoires in Susac syndrome showed clonal expansion.

Reverse transcription used about 0.45 to 1 ug RNA and random hexamers. An immunoSEQ multiplex PCR amplified TCR beta CDR3 over 54 Vbeta and 13 Jbeta. TCRdb processed the immunoSEQ multiplex PCR reads anew with MiXCR; each CDR3 protein has one entry. Here the sample spans more than 150,000 distinct CDR3 sequences, nearly 97% being singletons. Details on this clonotype: Antigen: not known.

Negative isolation was applied to CD8+ and CD4+ T cells, and FACS enrichment was applied to TEMRA cells. CDR3 size: 14 residues. Germline CDR1 SGHNT, CDR2 YYREEE (reference sequence). V was clipped by 4 bases and J by 3 bases, with 13 bases between them. This TCR came from a human donor with Susac syndrome. The chain recombines TRBV5-4 with TRBJ2-5, with D possibly being TRBD1 or TRBD2 (5 bases each). What was sequenced was CD4+ T cells from PBMCs. The CDR3 nucleotides read TGTGCCAGCAGCCTGGGACCGCCCAAAGAGACCCAGTACTTC. It encodes CASSLGPPKETQYF.